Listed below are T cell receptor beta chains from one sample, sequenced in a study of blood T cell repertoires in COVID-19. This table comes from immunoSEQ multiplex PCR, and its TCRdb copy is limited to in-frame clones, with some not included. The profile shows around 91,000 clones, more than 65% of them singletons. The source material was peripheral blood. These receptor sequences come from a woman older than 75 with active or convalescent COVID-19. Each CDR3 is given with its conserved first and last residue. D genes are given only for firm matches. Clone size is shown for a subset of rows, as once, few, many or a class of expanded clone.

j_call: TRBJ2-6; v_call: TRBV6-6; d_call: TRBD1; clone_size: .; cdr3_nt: TGTGCCAGCACCCCCAGGGGGAGATCTGGGGCCAACGTCCTGACTTTC; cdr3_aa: CASTPRGRSGANVLTF
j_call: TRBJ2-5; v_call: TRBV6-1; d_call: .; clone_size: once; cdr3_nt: TGTGCCAGCAGTGAATTTGAGGTGCCCACCGGGACCCAGTACTTC; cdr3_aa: CASSEFEVPTGTQYF
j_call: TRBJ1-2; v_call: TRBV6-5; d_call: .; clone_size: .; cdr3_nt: TGTGCCAGCAGAACCCAGGGAAGGCCTAACTATGGCTACACCTTC; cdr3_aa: CASRTQGRPNYGYTF
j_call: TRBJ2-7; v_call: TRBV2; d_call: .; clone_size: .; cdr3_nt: TGTGCCAGCAGTGAAAGGGGCGGACGCTTCGGAGAGTTCTACGAGCAGTACTTC; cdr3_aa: CASSERGGRFGEFYEQYF
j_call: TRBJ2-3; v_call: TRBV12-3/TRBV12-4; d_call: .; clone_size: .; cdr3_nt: TGTGCCAGCATCCGAGGCGACACAGATACGCAGTATTTT; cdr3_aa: CASIRGDTDTQYF
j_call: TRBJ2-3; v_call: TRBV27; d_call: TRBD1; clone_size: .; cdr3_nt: TGTGCCAGCACCCCGGTGGGGACAGGGAACACAGATACGCAGTATTTT; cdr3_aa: CASTPVGTGNTDTQYF
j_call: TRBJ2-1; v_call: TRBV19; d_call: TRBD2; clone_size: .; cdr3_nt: TGTGCCAGTAGTATAGATGGACTAGCGGGAATCTACAATGAGCAGTTCTTC; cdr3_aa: CASSIDGLAGIYNEQFF
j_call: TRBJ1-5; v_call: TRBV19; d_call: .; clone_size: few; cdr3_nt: TGTGCCAGTACTTCACAGGGTCTCCAGCCCCAGCATTTT; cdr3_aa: CASTSQGLQPQHF
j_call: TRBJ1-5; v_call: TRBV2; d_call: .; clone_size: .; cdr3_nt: TGTGCCAGCACCGAACGGGTCCGGGATAGCAATCAGCCCCAGCATTTT; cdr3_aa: CASTERVRDSNQPQHF
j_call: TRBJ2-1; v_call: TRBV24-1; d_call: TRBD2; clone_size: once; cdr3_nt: TGTGCCACCAGTGATCCCTTAGCGGGAGGGCCCCATGAGCAGTTCTTC; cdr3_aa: CATSDPLAGGPHEQFF
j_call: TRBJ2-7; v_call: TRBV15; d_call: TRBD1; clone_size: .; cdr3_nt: TGTGCCACCAGCGGACAGGGACTGGCCTACGAGCAGTACTTC; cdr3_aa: CATSGQGLAYEQYF
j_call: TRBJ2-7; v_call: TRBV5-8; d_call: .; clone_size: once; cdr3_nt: TGTGCCAGCAGCAAACGGACAGTTACCTACGAGCAGTACTTC; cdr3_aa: CASSKRTVTYEQYF
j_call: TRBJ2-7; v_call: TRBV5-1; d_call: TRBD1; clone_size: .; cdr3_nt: TGCGCCAGCACCGGGACAGCATCCTACGAGCAGTACTTC; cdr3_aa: CASTGTASYEQYF
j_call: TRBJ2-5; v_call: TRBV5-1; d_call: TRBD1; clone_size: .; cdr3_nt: TGCGCCAGCAGCTTGGAGGACAGGGGGTGGGAGACCCAGTACTTC; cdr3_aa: CASSLEDRGWETQYF
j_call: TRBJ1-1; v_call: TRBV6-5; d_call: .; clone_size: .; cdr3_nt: TGTGCCAGCAGTTCCCCAGGGGAGAACACTGAAGCTTTCTTT; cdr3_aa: CASSSPGENTEAFF
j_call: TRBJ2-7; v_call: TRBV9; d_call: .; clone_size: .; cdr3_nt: TGTGCCAGCAGCGTAGGTGGCGGCTTGGCCTACGAGCAGTACTTC; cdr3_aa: CASSVGGGLAYEQYF
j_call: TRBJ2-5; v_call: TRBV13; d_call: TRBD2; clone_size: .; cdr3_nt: TGTGCCAGCAGCTTAGCGGGAGGGCCTGGGACCCAGTACTTC; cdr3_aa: CASSLAGGPGTQYF
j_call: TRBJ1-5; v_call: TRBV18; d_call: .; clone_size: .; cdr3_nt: TGTGCCAGCTCACCTCAAGGAGGGCGCTCTCGTAATCAGCCCCAGCATTTT; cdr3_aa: CASSPQGGRSRNQPQHF
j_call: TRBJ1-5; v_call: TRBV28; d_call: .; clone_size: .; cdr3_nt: TGTGCCAGCAGTTTTCCAGGAAGCAATCAGCCCCAGCATTTT; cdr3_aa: CASSFPGSNQPQHF
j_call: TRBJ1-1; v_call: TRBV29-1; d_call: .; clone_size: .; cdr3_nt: TGCAGCGCTGAGGGACATCAGAACACTGAAGCTTTCTTT; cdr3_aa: CSAEGHQNTEAFF
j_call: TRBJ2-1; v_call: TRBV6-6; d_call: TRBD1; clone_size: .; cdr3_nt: TGTGCCAGCAGAAGGACAGGGGGCGGAGGGTACAATGAGCAGTTCTTC; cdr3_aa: CASRRTGGGGYNEQFF
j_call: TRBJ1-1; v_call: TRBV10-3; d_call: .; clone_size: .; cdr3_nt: TGTGCCATCAGTGAGGGGACATTGGTGAACACTGAAGCTTTCTTT; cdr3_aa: CAISEGTLVNTEAFF
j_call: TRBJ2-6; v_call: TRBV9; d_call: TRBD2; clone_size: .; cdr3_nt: TGTGCCAGCAGCGTAGTGGGACTAGCCCCTCTCTCTGGGGCCAACGTCCTGACTTTC; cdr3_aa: CASSVVGLAPLSGANVLTF
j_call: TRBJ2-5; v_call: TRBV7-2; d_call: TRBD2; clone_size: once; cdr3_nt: TGTGCCAGCACCCGGGGGGGCTGGGAAGAGACCCAGTACTTC; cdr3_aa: CASTRGGWEETQYF
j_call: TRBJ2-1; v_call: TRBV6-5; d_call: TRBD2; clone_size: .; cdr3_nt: TGTGCCAGCAGCTTAGCGGGAGTCTCCTACAATGAGCAGTTCTTC; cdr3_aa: CASSLAGVSYNEQFF
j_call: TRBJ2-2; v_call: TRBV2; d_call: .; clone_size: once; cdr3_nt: TGTGCCAGCAGGACAGGCCAGGGTGTCGGGGAGCTGTTTTTT; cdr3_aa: CASRTGQGVGELFF
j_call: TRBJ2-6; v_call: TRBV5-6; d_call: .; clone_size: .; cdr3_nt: TGTGCCAGCAGCTTTTCCCTATTCCCCTCCGGGGCCAACGTCCTGACTTTC; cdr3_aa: CASSFSLFPSGANVLTF
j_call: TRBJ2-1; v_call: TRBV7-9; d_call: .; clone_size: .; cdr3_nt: TGTGCCAGCAGCGAGGGAGCCCACAATGAGCAGTTCTTC; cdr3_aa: CASSEGAHNEQFF
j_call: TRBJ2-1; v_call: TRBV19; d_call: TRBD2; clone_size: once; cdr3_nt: TGTGCCAGTAGTATAGGGGGGGGATCTGAGCAGTTCTTC; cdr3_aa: CASSIGGGSEQFF
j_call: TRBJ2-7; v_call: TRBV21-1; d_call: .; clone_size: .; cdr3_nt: TGTGCCAGCAGCGCCCCATTGGGACTGTGCGAGCAGTACTTC; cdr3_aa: CASSAPLGLCEQYF
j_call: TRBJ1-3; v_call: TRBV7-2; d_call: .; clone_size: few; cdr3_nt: TGTGCCAGCAGCTTAACCAGGACTGGAAACACCATATATTTT; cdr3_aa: CASSLTRTGNTIYF
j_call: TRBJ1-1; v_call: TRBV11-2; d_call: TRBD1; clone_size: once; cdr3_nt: TGTGCCAGCAGCTTGGGACAGGGGCGGGAAGCTTTCTTT; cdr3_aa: CASSLGQGREAFF
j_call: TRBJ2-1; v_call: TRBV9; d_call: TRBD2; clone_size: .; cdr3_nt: TGTGCCAGCAGCGTTTTAGCGGGAGGGAGCTCCTACAATGAGCAGTTCTTC; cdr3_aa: CASSVLAGGSSYNEQFF
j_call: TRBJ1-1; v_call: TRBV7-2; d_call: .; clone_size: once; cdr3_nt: TGTGCCAGCAGCTTAGGATGGGGGGGGAACACTGAAGCTTTCTTT; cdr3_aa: CASSLGWGGNTEAFF
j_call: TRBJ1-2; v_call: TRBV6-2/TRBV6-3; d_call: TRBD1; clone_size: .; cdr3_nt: TGTGCCAGCAGTCAAACAGGGGGCTCCACCTTC; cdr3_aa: CASSQTGGSTF
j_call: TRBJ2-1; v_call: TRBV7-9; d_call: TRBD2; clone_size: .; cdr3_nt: TGTGCCAGCAGCCTAGCGGGAGTAAGGAATGAGCAGTTCTTC; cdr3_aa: CASSLAGVRNEQFF
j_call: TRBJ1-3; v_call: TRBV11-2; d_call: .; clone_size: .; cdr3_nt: TGTGCCAGCAGCCCCGGGGTATCTGGAAACACCATATATTTT; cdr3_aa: CASSPGVSGNTIYF
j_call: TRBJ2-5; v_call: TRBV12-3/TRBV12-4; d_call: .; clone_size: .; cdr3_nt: TGTGCCAGCAGTTTAAGCCGGGAGACCCAGTACTTC; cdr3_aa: CASSLSRETQYF